The clone carrying this T cell receptor (beta chain) was detected only a few times. The antigen is undetermined. This specimen belongs to a study of coeliac disease. About the research overall: Coeliac patients had newly diagnosed active disease, refractory type I disease, or gluten-free diet control.

Sequenced by immunoSEQ multiplex PCR; TCRdb stores in-frame clones only, minus some. The sample includes fewer than 5,000 clones, approximately 75% of them seen just once. Study-wide points: Known gliadin-specific TRB sequences: 9 of 18 coeliac samples, only 1 of 6 controls. Active celiac intraepithelial and lamina propria samples had lower TRB and TRG clonality than control samples. TRB repertoires were largely private, with most amino acid sequences found in only one sample.

This receptor was obtained from a woman aged 18-29 years with active celiac disease. Sequencing was done on a sample of lamina propria lymphocytes from the gut.

CDR3 amino acids: CASSIDPASGGAYQNIQYF. CDR3 nucleotide sequence: TGTGCCAGTAGTATAGACCCCGCTAGCGGGGGGGCCTATCAAAACATTCAGTACTTC. The V call is TRBV19, the J call TRBJ2-4, with 12 bases fitting TRBD2. The germline V gene encodes CDR1 LNHDA and CDR2 SQIVND (reference sequence). The CDR3 extends over 19 amino acids. After removal of 0 bases from V and 5 bases from J, the junction contained 11 bases not matched to a gene.